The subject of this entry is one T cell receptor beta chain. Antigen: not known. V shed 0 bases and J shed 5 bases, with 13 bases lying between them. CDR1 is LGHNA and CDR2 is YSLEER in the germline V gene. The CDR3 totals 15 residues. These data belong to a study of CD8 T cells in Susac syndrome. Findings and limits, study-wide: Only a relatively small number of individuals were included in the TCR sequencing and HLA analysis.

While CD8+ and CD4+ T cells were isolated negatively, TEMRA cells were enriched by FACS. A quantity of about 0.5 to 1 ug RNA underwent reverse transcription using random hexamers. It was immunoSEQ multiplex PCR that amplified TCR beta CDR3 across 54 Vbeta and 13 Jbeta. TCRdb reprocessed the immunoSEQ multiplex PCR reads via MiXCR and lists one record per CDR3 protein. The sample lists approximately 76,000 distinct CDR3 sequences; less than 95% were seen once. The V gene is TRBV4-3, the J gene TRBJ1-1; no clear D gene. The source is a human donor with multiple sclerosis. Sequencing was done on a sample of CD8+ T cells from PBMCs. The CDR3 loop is CASSQDRSLGTEAFF. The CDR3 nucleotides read TGCGCCAGCAGCCAAGATAGGAGTTTGGGGACTGAAGCTTTCTTT.